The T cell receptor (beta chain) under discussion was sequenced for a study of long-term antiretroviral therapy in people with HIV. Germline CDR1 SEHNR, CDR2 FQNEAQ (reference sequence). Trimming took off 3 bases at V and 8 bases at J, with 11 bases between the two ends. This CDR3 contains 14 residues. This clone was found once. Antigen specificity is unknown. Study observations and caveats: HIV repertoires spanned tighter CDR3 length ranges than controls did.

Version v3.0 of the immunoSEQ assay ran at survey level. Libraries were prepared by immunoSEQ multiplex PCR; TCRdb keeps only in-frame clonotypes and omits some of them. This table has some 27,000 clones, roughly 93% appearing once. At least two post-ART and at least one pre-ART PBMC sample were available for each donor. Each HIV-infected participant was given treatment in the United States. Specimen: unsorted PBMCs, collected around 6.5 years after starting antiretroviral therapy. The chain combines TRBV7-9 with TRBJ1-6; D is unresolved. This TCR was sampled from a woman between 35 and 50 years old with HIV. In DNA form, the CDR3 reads TGTGCCAGCAGCTTGAGCTTCCGGGATTCACCCCTCCACTTT. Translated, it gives CASSLSFRDSPLHF.